The source of this T cell receptor (beta chain) is a study of T-cell reconstitution after alpha-beta-depleted transplantation in children. CDR3 length: 13 residues. The germline V gene encodes CDR1 MNHNS and CDR2 SASEGT. V was clipped by 3 bases and J by 11 bases; unmatched bases: 6. It was with unique molecular identifiers that the TCRbeta library was prepared. Each CDR3 protein is one row after TCRdb ran MiXCR on the PCR reads. The sample carries 800,000 to 1,000,000 distinct CDR3 sequences, about 29% recorded once. Study outcomes and limitations: T-cell numbers and diversity one year post-transplant derived largely from freshly generated T cells. Recipient T cells and thymic progenitors that survived gave rise to the high TCRbeta diversity observed at day 60 in some patients. Alpha-beta T cells about two months after transplant reportedly derived from several hundred expanded graft clones.

The table lists this clonotype with a few counts. Its antigen is unknown. This TCR derives from a boy less than two years old who had a stem cell transplant for SCID, so the T cells may come from the graft donor. The J gene is TRBJ2-1, the V gene TRBV6-1; TRBD2 matches at 8 bases. The input for sequencing was PBMCs, mostly from graft donor cells, taken 360 days after TCRalphabeta/CD19-depleted stem cell transplant. In nucleotides, the CDR3 is TGTGCCAGCAGTGATGGGATAGCGGGGAAGCAGTTCTTC. Translating it yields CASSDGIAGKQFF.